The 29 T cell receptor beta chains in this list originate from one sample, sequenced in a study of control samples from healthy donors and cancer patients. Sequenced by immunoSEQ multiplex PCR; TCRdb stores in-frame clones only, minus some. Of around 51,000 clones listed, about 88% are singletons. Sequencing used PBMCs. The receptors stem from a man aged 50 or older with head and neck cancer.

As for this clone: In the same sample, other DNA sequences code for this CDR3. The chain has TRBV10-3 and TRBJ1-5; D is possibly TRBD1 (6 bases). V was pared by 3 bases and J by 6 bases, with 15 bases between. Germline-derived CDR1 and CDR2 are ENHRY and SYGVKD. The CDR3 length is 15 residues. The CDR3 DNA sequence: TGTGCCATCAGTGAAGGGCCAGGGGTGGGTCAGCCCCAGCATTTT. Translated, it gives CAISEGPGVGQPQHF.

In this sample, this clone turned up once. The chain joins TRBV27 to TRBJ2-3, with D perhaps matching TRBD2 (6 bases). The length of the CDR3 is 15 residues. V was shortened by 6 bases and J by 7 bases, with 20 bases between the two germline ends. The germline V gene encodes CDR1 MNHEY and CDR2 SMNVEV (reference sequence). CDR3: CASRPTGAGHNTQYF. CDR3 coding DNA: TGTGCCAGCAGACCAACCGGAGCGGGTCATAATACGCAGTATTTT.

This rearrangement joins TRBV9 to TRBJ1-1; D is unresolved. CDR3 length: 15 residues. Germline V CDR1 and CDR2: SGDLS, YYNGEE. V was clipped by 3 bases and J by 0 bases, with 12 bases between them. CDR3 nucleotide sequence: TGTGCCAGCAGCGCCCGAGAGCTCATGAACACTGAAGCTTTCTTT. Translating it yields CASSARELMNTEAFF.

This chain joins TRBV5-1 and TRBJ2-7, with a tentative D call TRBD1 (6 bases). V was shortened by 0 bases and J by 1 base, with 8 bases between the two germline ends. Germline V gene sequence: CDR1 SGHRS, CDR2 YFSETQ. The CDR3 runs to 14 residues. In nucleotides, the CDR3 is TGCGCCAGCAGCTTGGCGGACAGATCCTACGAGCAGTACTTC. Translated, it gives CASSLADRSYEQYF.

This chain uses TRBV11-2 with TRBJ2-7; D might be TRBD1 (6 bases). Germline-derived CDR1 and CDR2 are SGHAT and FQNNGV. V lost 4 bases to trimming and J lost 3 bases, with 10 bases between them. The CDR3 is 13 amino acids. The CDR3 coding sequence is TGTGCCAGCAGCTCGAACAGGGTCTACGAGCAGTACTTC. It encodes CASSSNRVYEQYF.

The V gene is TRBV27, the J gene TRBJ1-5, with 9 positions matching TRBD1. From germline, CDR1 is MNHEY and CDR2 SMNVEV (reference sequence). The CDR3 loop spans 16 amino acids. J lost 14 bases, V lost 5 bases, and 19 bases had no gene match. CDR3 residues: CASSPRGQGRGIIEHF. CDR3 in DNA: TGTGCCAGCAGTCCTCGGGGACAGGGTCGAGGAATTATCGAGCATTTT.

The V gene is TRBV6-5, the J gene TRBJ1-1; no reliable D call. The germline V gene encodes CDR1 MNHEY and CDR2 SVGAGI. V lost 0 bases, J lost 0 bases, and 8 bases lay in between. The CDR3 is made up of 15 amino acids. The CDR3 region is CASSYSNTLNTEAFF. The CDR3 DNA sequence: TGTGCCAGCAGTTACTCGAACACTTTGAACACTGAAGCTTTCTTT.

The rearrangement joins TRBV6-1 to TRBJ2-7; no definite D call. CDR3 length: 12 amino acids. V was shortened by 2 bases and J by 3 bases, with 5 bases between the two germline ends. Germline CDR1 reads MNHNS; CDR2 reads SASEGT. This chain's CDR3 is CASSESSYEQYF. The CDR3 DNA sequence: TGTGCCAGCAGTGAAAGTAGCTACGAGCAGTACTTC.

This clone turned up a few times. The chain recombines TRBV11-2 with TRBJ1-1; 7 bases are a match to TRBD1. Germline CDR1 SGHAT, CDR2 FQNNGV. The CDR3 runs to 17 residues. With 8 bases clipped from V and 1 base from J, the junction kept 16 bases outside the gene matches. CDR3 residues: CASHTLRGPPGNTEAFF. The DNA for the CDR3 is TGTGCCAGCCACACTCTTAGGGGGCCGCCGGGGAACACTGAAGCTTTCTTT.

This chain joins TRBV7-6 and TRBJ2-7, with D tentatively TRBD2 (5 bases). The V gene's germline CDR1 is SGHVS and CDR2 FNYEAQ. Trimming took off 0 bases at V and 7 bases at J, with 10 bases between the two ends. CDR3 length: 13 residues. CDR3 bases: TGTGCCAGCAGCTTAGCTTCATCGGGAGAGCAGTACTTC. This translates into CASSLASSGEQYF. Together with reference TRBV7-6 and TRBJ2-7, the CDR3 gives the full variable domain: GAGVSQSPRYKVTKRGQDVALRCDPISGHVSLYWYRQALGQGPEFLTYFNYEAQQDKSGLPNDRFSAERPEGSISTLTIQRTEQRDSAMYRCASSLASSGEQYFGPGTRLTVT.

The rearrangement uses TRBV7-2 and TRBJ2-7; possibly TRBD1 or TRBD2 for D (6 bases each). CDR1 is SGHTA, CDR2 FQGNSA, per germline. V lost 1 base and J lost 7, with 17 bases in between. The CDR3 runs 15 residues. The CDR3 DNA reads TGTGCCAGCAGCTTAGGACCGGGGGCCTTTAATGAGCAGTACTTC. This encodes CASSLGPGAFNEQYF. Combining the CDR3 with reference TRBV7-2 and TRBJ2-7 gives the whole variable domain GAGVSQSPSNKVTEKGKDVELRCDPISGHTALYWYRQSLGQGLEFLIYFQGNSAPDKSGLPSDRFSAERTGGSVSTLTIQRTQQEDSAVYLCASSLGPGAFNEQYFGPGTRLTVT.

This sequence joins TRBV28 and TRBJ2-1, with D possibly TRBD1 on 5 matching bases. Trimming took 7 bases from V and 4 from J, leaving 14 bases between them. Looked up from germline, CDR1 is MDHEN and CDR2 is SYDVKM. The CDR3 loop spans 14 amino acids. The CDR3 loop reads CASTIGAEYNEQFF. The CDR3 nucleotides read TGTGCCAGCACGATTGGGGCAGAATACAATGAGCAGTTCTTC.

The gene calls are TRBV29-1 and TRBJ1-2; 11 nucleotides agree with TRBD1. CDR3 size: 13 residues. V was pared by 6 bases and J by 4 bases, with 4 bases of the junction left unmatched. Germline V CDR1 and CDR2: SQVTM, ANQGSEA. DNA for the CDR3: TGCAGCGTGGGGACAGGGGGGAGCTATGGCTACACCTTC. Its protein product is CSVGTGGSYGYTF.

The chain is built from TRBV6-5 and TRBJ2-5; tentatively, D is TRBD1 (5 bases). The CDR3 consists of 14 residues. Trimming took off 7 bases at V and 0 bases at J, with 12 bases between the two ends. Germline V gene data show CDR1 as MNHEY and CDR2 as SVGAGI. The CDR3 region has the DNA TGTGCCAGCACTGGCAGGGCTTACCAAGAGACCCAGTACTTC. Amino acids: CASTGRAYQETQYF.

J is TRBJ2-7 and V is TRBV29-1; the D gene is possibly TRBD1 (6 bases). This CDR3 has 14 amino acids. Germline V gives CDR1 SQVTM, CDR2 ANQGSEA. With 6 bases removed from V and 0 bases from J, the gap between germline ends came to 15 bases. The CDR3 sequence is CSVRRDIYSYEQYF. Written as DNA, the CDR3 is TGCAGCGTACGTCGGGACATCTACTCCTACGAGCAGTACTTC.

The V call is TRBV6-2 or TRBV6-3, the J call TRBJ1-5, with 11 bases identical to TRBD1. The CDR3 length is 15 residues. V was clipped by 1 base and J by 9 bases; unmatched bases: 5. Germline-derived CDR1 and CDR2 are MNHEY and SVGEGT. In nucleotides, the CDR3 is TGTGCCAGCAGTTACTGGGGGACAGGGGGTCTGCCCCAGCATTTT. Amino acid sequence: CASSYWGTGGLPQHF.

The chain combines TRBV6-2 or TRBV6-3 with TRBJ1-4; perhaps TRBD1 as D (5 bases). The germline gives CDR1 MNHEY, CDR2 SVGEGT. The V and J ends lost 6 bases and 3 bases respectively, with 17 bases between them. This CDR3 spans 16 amino acids. This CDR3 reads CASSPRWGGANEKLFF. The CDR3 DNA reads TGTGCCAGCAGCCCCCGCTGGGGGGGAGCTAATGAAAAACTGTTTTTT.

The chain combines TRBV10-3 with TRBJ1-1, with D possibly matching TRBD1 (5 bases). The V end lost 3 bases, the J end lost 0 bases, and 8 bases lay between the germline ends. The CDR3 length is 14 residues. Per the germline V gene, CDR1 is ENHRY and CDR2 is SYGVKD. The CDR3: CAISDRGMNTEAFF. CDR3 coding DNA: TGTGCCATCAGTGACCGGGGCATGAACACTGAAGCTTTCTTT.

V and J are TRBV11-3 and TRBJ1-1, with D unresolved. V gave up 0 bases and J gave up 1 base, with 9 bases separating them. This CDR3 comprises 15 residues. Germline V gives CDR1 SGHNT, CDR2 YENEEA. CDR3 nucleotide sequence: TGTGCCAGCAGCTTAGACAGCAGGCGGAACACTGAAGCTTTCTTT. Translating gives CASSLDSRRNTEAFF. The whole variable domain, filled in from reference TRBV11-3 and TRBJ1-1, reads EAGVVQSPRYKIIEKKQPVAFWCNPISGHNTLYWYLQNLGQGPELLIRYENEEAVDDSQLPKDRFSAERLKGVDSTLKIQPAELGDSAVYLCASSLDSRRNTEAFFGQGTRLTVV.

This chain uses TRBV7-9 with TRBJ2-3; D might be TRBD1 or TRBD2, each matching 7 bases. Trimming removed 5 bases at V and 1 base at J, with 25 bases between. The V gene's germline CDR1 is SEHNR and CDR2 FQNEAQ (reference sequence). This CDR3 comprises 19 residues. Written as DNA, the CDR3 is TGTGCCAGCAGCCTACTGGGGACAGTAAGCGGGGCGCGCACAGATACGCAGTATTTT. As protein: CASSLLGTVSGARTDTQYF.

This rearrangement joins TRBV7-2 to TRBJ1-3, with D possibly being TRBD1 (6 bases). Trimming stripped 5 bases from V and 0 bases from J, with 14 bases between. This CDR3 comprises 16 residues. CDR1 and CDR2 from the germline V gene are SGHTA and FQGNSA. Written as DNA, the CDR3 is TGTGCCAGCAGCCCTAGGACAGCTATCTCTGGAAACACCATATATTTT. Translated: CASSPRTAISGNTIYF.

The V and J genes are TRBV4-2 and TRBJ2-7, with 14 bases lining up with TRBD2. V shed 0 bases and J 3 bases; nucleotides not matched to a gene: 7. The CDR3 is 18 amino acids. The V gene's germline CDR1 is LGHNA and CDR2 YNFKEQ. Written as DNA, the CDR3 is TGTGCCAGCAGCCAAGATCGGGTCGGGACTAGCGGGAGCTACGAGCAGTACTTC. It yields the protein CASSQDRVGTSGSYEQYF.

The chain recombines TRBV11-1 with TRBJ2-5; possibly TRBD2 for D (5 bases). V lost 5 bases and J 7 bases, leaving 17 bases between the germline ends. Germline values: CDR1 SGHAT, CDR2 FQDESV (reference sequence). The CDR3 length is 14 residues. In DNA form, the CDR3 reads TGTGCCAGCAGCAAAAGCACTAGGGCCGGGACCCAGTACTTC. Amino acids: CASSKSTRAGTQYF.

The chain joins TRBV27 to TRBJ2-5; 7 nucleotides line up with TRBD1. V shed 5 bases and J 5 bases; nucleotides not matched to a gene: 8. CDR3 size: 14 residues. In germline, CDR1 is MNHEY, CDR2 SMNVEV (reference sequence). For the CDR3, the DNA is TGTGCCAGCAGTAGACAGGGTCGTAGGGAGACCCAGTACTTC. It is translated as CASSRQGRRETQYF.

This rearrangement joins TRBV6-2 or TRBV6-3 to TRBJ2-5; either TRBD1 or TRBD2 may fit D (5 bases each). CDR3 size: 16 residues. Germline V gene sequence: CDR1 MNHEY, CDR2 SVGEGT. Between the trimmed V and J ends, which lost 0 bases and 2 bases, there was a span of 13 bases. In DNA form, the CDR3 reads TGTGCCAGCAGTTACTCGATCTACTGGGGGCAAGAGACCCAGTACTTC. It encodes CASSYSIYWGQETQYF.

J is TRBJ2-1 and V is TRBV5-6; 8 positions match TRBD1. This CDR3 comprises 13 residues. J was trimmed by 8 bases and V by 4 bases; bases with no gene match: 5. Germline V gene lookup returns CDR1 SGHDT and CDR2 YYEEEE. The CDR3 region has the DNA TGTGCCAGCAGCAGGACAGGGTTTGATGAGCAGTTCTTC. The encoded protein is CASSRTGFDEQFF.

The chain is built from TRBV28 and TRBJ2-2, with D possibly TRBD2 on 6 matching bases. The CDR3 totals 15 residues. Trimming removed 6 bases from V and 0 bases from J, with 11 bases in between. Germline-derived CDR1 and CDR2 are MDHEN and SYDVKM. The CDR3 spells CASSPGRANTGELFF. The CDR3 nucleotides are TGTGCCAGCAGCCCCGGGAGAGCGAACACCGGGGAGCTGTTTTTT.

The rearrangement links TRBV10-3 to TRBJ2-1; 8 bases fit TRBD1. Germline-derived CDR1 and CDR2 are ENHRY and SYGVKD. There are 16 residues in the CDR3. The V segment lost 6 bases and the J segment 12 bases; nucleotides outside the gene matches: 19. Here the CDR3 DNA reads TGTGCCATCAGATCAACAGGGGGGAATGCCCTAAGGGGGCAGTTCTTC. This encodes CAIRSTGGNALRGQFF.

The J gene is TRBJ1-5, the V gene TRBV20-1, with a weak D call TRBD1 (5 bases). Germline CDR1 and CDR2: DFQATT and SNEGSKA (reference sequence). Trimming took 3 bases from V and 0 from J, leaving 9 bases between them. There are 14 residues in the CDR3. The CDR3 DNA follows: TGCAGTGCTAGTCAGGGTACTAGCAATCAGCCCCAGCATTTT. Its protein product is CSASQGTSNQPQHF.